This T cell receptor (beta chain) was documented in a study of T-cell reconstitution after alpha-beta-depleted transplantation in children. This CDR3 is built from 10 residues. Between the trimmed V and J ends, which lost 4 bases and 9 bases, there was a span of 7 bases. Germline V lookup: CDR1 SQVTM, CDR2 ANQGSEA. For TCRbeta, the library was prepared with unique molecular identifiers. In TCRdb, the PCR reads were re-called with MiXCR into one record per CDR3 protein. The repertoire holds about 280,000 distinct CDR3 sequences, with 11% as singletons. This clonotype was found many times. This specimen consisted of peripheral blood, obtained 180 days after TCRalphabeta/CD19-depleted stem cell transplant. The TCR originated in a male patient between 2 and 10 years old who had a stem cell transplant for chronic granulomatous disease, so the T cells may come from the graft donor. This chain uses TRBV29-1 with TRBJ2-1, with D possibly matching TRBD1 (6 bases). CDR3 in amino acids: CSVGGLEQFF. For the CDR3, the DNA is TGCAGCGTTGGGGGGCTTGAGCAGTTCTTC.